This T cell receptor (beta chain) was profiled in a study of blood T cell repertoires in COVID-19. Under the authors' procedure: Scientists estimated how many nucleated cells there were by amplifying reference gene primers. Some clones are missing from TCRdb's copy, which holds only in-frame ones; the method was immunoSEQ multiplex PCR. V, J and clone size are taken as reported in that table, and D and trimming were inferred from the DNA itself. The sample has about 670,000 clones, around 90% seen once. The CDR3 runs 16 residues. The germline gives CDR1 LGHNA, CDR2 YSLEER. V shed 4 bases and J 7 bases; nucleotides not matched to a gene: 13.

The receptor's source is a woman aged 18-29 years with acute or convalescent COVID-19. The sequenced material came from peripheral blood. The gene calls are TRBV4-3 and TRBJ2-1, with 7 bases that match TRBD2. CDR3 amino acids: CASSPLGGGEENEQFF. CDR3 DNA sequence: TGCGCCAGCAGCCCCCTGGGGGGGGGTGAGGAGAATGAGCAGTTCTTC.